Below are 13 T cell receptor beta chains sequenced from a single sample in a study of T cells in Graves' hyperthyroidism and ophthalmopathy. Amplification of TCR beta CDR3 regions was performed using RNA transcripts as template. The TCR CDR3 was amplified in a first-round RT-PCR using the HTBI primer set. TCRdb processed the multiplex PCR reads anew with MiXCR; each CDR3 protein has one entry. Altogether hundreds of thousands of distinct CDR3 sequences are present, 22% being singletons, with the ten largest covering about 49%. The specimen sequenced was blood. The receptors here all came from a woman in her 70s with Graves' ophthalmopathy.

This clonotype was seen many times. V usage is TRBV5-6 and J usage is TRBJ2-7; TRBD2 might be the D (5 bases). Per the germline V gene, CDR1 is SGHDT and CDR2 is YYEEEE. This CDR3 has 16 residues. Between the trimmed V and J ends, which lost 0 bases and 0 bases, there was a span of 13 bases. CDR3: CASSLGPAESSYEQYF. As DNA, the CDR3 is TGTGCCAGCAGCTTGGGGCCAGCGGAGAGCTCCTACGAGCAGTACTTC.

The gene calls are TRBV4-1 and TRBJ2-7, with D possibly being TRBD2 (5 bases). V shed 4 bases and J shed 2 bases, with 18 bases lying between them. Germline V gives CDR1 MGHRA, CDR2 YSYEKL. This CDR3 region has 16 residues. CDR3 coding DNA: TGCGCCAGCAGCCGAACCCATATGCGGGTAACCTACGAGCAGTACTTC. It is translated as CASSRTHMRVTYEQYF.

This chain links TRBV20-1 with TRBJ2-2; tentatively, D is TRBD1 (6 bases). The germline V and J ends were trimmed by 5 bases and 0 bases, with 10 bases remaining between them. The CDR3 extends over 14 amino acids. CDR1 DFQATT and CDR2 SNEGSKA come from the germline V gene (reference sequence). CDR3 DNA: TGCAGTGCTGTGGACAGTACGAACACCGGGGAGCTGTTTTTT. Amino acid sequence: CSAVDSTNTGELFF.

This chain's CDR3 is CSAPTLTSGSRYEQYF. The CDR3 coding sequence is TGCAGTGCTCCAACTCTTACTAGCGGGAGCCGGTACGAGCAGTACTTC. The chain uses TRBV20-1 and TRBJ2-7, with 11 bases lining up with TRBD2. Per germline, CDR1 DFQATT and CDR2 SNEGSKA (reference sequence). V lost 5 bases to trimming and J lost 4 bases; unmatched junction nucleotides: 13. CDR3 length equals 16 residues.

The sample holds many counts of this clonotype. The CDR3 DNA follows: TGCGCCAGCAGCATTAGGACTAGCGGGATCCAAGAGACCCAGTACTTC. This translates into CASSIRTSGIQETQYF. The chain recombines TRBV5-1 with TRBJ2-5; 12 bases are a match to TRBD2. CDR3 size: 16 residues. Per the germline V gene, CDR1 is SGHRS and CDR2 is YFSETQ. J was trimmed by 1 base and V by 4 bases; bases with no gene match: 5.

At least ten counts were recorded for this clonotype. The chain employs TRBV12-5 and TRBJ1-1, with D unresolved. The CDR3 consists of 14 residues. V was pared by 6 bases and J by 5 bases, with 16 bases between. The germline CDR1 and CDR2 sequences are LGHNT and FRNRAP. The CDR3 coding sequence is TGTGCTAGTGGGCCGGAGAATGTGATGACTGAAGCTTTCTTT. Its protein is CASGPENVMTEAFF.

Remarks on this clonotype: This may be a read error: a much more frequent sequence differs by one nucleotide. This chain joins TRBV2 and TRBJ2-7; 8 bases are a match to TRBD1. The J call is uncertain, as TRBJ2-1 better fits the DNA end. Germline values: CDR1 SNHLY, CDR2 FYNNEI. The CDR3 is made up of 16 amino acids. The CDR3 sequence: CASKNRQGTYSYEQFF. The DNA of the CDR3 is TGTGCCAGCAAAAATCGACAGGGGACTTACTCCTACGAGCAGTTCTTC.

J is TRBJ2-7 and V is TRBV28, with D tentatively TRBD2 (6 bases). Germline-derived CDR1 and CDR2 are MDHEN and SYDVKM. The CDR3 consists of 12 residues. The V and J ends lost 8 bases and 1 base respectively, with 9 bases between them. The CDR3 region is CASETSSYEQYF. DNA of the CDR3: TGTGCCAGCGAGACTAGTTCCTACGAGCAGTACTTC.

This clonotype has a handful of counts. In DNA form, the CDR3 reads TGTGCCAGCAGACTTCCGGGACAGGGTGGCAATCAGCCCCAGCATTTT. Residues: CASRLPGQGGNQPQHF. J is TRBJ1-5 and V is TRBV6-2 or TRBV6-3; TRBD1 matches 9 bases. The CDR3 totals 16 residues. With 6 bases clipped from V and 2 bases from J, the junction kept 8 bases outside the gene matches. The V gene's germline CDR1 is MNHEY and CDR2 SVGEGT.

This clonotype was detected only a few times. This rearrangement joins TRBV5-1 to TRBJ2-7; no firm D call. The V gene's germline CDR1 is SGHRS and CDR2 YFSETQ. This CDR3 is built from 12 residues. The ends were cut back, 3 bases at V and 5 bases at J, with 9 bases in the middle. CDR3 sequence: CASSSSWDEQYF. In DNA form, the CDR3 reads TGCGCCAGCAGCTCCTCATGGGACGAGCAGTACTTC.

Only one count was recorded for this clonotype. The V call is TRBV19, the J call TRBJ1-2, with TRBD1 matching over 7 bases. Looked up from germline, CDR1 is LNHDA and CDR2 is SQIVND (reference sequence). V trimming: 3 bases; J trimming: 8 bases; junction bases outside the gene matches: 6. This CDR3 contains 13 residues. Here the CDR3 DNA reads TGTGCCAGTAGTATCCGGGTAGGGGGCGGCTACACCTTC. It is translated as CASSIRVGGGYTF.

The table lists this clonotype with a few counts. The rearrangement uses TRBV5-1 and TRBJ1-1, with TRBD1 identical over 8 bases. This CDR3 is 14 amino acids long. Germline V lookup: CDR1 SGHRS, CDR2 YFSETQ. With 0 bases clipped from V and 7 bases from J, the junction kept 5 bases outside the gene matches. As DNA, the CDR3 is TGCGCCAGCAGCTTGGATCAGGGGGCTATTGAAGCTTTCTTT. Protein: CASSLDQGAIEAFF.

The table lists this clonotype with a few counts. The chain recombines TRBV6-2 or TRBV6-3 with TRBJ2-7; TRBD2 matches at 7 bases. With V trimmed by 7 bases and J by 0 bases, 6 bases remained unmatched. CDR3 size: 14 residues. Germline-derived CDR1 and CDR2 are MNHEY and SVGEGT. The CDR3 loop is CASTPLANSYEQYF. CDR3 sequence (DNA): TGTGCCAGCACCCCACTAGCGAACTCCTACGAGCAGTACTTC.